One and the same sample provided the 19 T cell receptor beta chains below, sequenced in a study of CD8 T cells in ankylosing spondylitis. TCRdb redid the calling of the 5' RACE reads with MiXCR, one entry per CDR3 protein. In the table there are 700,000 or so distinct CDR3 sequences, around 17% of which are singletons. Broader study findings: In ankylosing spondylitis blood, a motif of roughly eight highly homologous TCR beta variants appeared characteristic.

Their antigens remain unidentified. Material: blood, either unsorted or a sorted T cell fraction (not recorded which). These receptors were obtained from a male donor with ankylosing spondylitis.

This clonotype came up a few times. V usage is TRBV5-1 and J usage is TRBJ1-2; TRBD1 might be the D (5 bases). This CDR3 spans 15 amino acids. CDR1 is SGHRS, CDR2 YFSETQ, per germline. The germline V and J ends were trimmed by 4 bases and 6 bases, with 19 bases remaining between them. CDR3 sequence (DNA): TGCGCCAGCAGCCCCCCGGTCGGGACTACGGATGGCTACACCTTC. Translated, it gives CASSPPVGTTDGYTF. The full variable domain, completed using reference TRBV5-1 and TRBJ1-2, is KAGVTQTPRYLIKTRGQQVTLSCSPISGHRSVSWYQQTPGQGLQFLFEYFSETQRNKGNFPGRFSGRQFSNSRSEMNVSTLELGDSALYLCASSPPVGTTDGYTFGSGTRLTVV.

This clonotype was recorded only once. The chain couples TRBV3-1 to TRBJ2-2, with D uncertain. CDR3 length equals 12 residues. With 8 bases removed from V and 6 bases from J, the gap between germline ends came to 10 bases. CDR1 is LGHDT, CDR2 YNNKEL, per germline (reference sequence). The CDR3 DNA sequence: TGTGCCAGCGAAGGGCCTGCCGGGGAGCTGTTTTTT. Translated, it gives CASEGPAGELFF.

The table lists this clonotype with many counts. V usage is TRBV4-2 and J usage is TRBJ2-3, with unresolved D. CDR1 is LGHNA and CDR2 is YNFKEQ in the germline V gene. Trimming cost V 4 bases and J 5 bases, with 7 bases left between them. This CDR3 is built from 12 residues. CDR3 DNA sequence: TGTGCCAGCAGCCCCCACGGAGATACGCAGTATTTT. It encodes CASSPHGDTQYF.

Ten or more counts support this clonotype. The chain carries TRBV12-3 or TRBV12-4 and TRBJ2-3; D remains unclear. The CDR3 loop spans 14 amino acids. The V end lost 8 bases, the J end lost 4 bases, and 16 bases lay between the germline ends. The CDR3 spells CASSPGQFSDTQYF. The CDR3 nucleotides read TGTGCCAGCTCCCCCGGGCAGTTTTCAGATACGCAGTATTTT.

This clonotype was counted between two and nine times. This sequence joins TRBV5-1 and TRBJ1-2, with 7 bases matching TRBD1. The trim removed 4 bases at V and 4 bases at J, leaving 10 bases unmatched. This CDR3 region has 15 residues. Per the germline V gene, CDR1 is SGHRS and CDR2 is YFSETQ. CDR3 in amino acids: CASSILPTGSYGYTF. The CDR3 bases are TGCGCCAGCAGCATACTACCGACAGGGTCCTATGGCTACACCTTC.

The chain has TRBV4-2 and TRBJ2-2; no firm D call. Deletions cut 1 base from V and 6 bases from J, with 12 bases between. Germline V CDR1 and CDR2: LGHNA, YNFKEQ. There are 15 residues in the CDR3. The CDR3 region is CASSQGPDDPGELFF. CDR3 coding DNA: TGTGCCAGCAGCCAAGGACCAGACGATCCCGGGGAGCTGTTTTTT.

This clonotype has more than one count but fewer than ten. The J gene is TRBJ2-1, the V gene TRBV12-3 or TRBV12-4; D possibly corresponds to TRBD2 (6 bases). V was cut by 11 bases and J by 9 bases, with 17 bases left in between. The CDR3 is made up of 12 amino acids. CDR3 coding DNA: TGTGCCGGGGGGTTTCGGGTCAGTGAGCAGTTCTTC. It encodes CAGGFRVSEQFF.

Only a few counts were recorded for this clonotype. The rearrangement links TRBV2 to TRBJ2-7; 9 bases are a match to TRBD1. After removal of 4 bases from V and 2 bases from J, the junction contained 6 bases not matched to a gene. This CDR3 comprises 15 residues. In germline, CDR1 is SNHLY, CDR2 FYNNEI. The CDR3 nucleotides read TGTGCCAGCAGTGTCTCGGGACAGGGAGCCTACGAGCAGTACTTC. Residues: CASSVSGQGAYEQYF.

V is TRBV20-1 and J is TRBJ2-1, with TRBD2 matching 7 bases. This CDR3 has 15 amino acids. The J segment lost 1 base and the V segment lost 2 bases, leaving 5 bases of the junction unmatched. Germline CDR1 and CDR2: DFQATT and SNEGSKA (reference sequence). The CDR3 DNA sequence: TGCAGTGCTAGATCCGCTAGCGGATCCTACAATGAGCAGTTCTTC. It translates to CSARSASGSYNEQFF.

This chain uses TRBV12-3 or TRBV12-4 with TRBJ2-7; D is uncertain. This CDR3 is built from 16 residues. Trimming removed 4 bases at V and 2 bases at J, with 18 bases between. This CDR3 reads CASSSNHFESPYEQYF. CDR3 DNA: TGTGCCAGCAGTTCAAACCATTTCGAGAGCCCCTACGAGCAGTACTTC.

This clonotype occurred a few times. The chain combines TRBV20-1 with TRBJ2-5; the match to TRBD1 covers 11 bases. The CDR3 covers 15 residues. The trim removed 5 bases at V and 1 base at J, leaving 6 bases unmatched. Germline assignment: CDR1 DFQATT and CDR2 SNEGSKA (reference sequence). The DNA for the CDR3 is TGCAGTGCTGATACCGGGACAGGGGGCCAAGAGACCCAGTACTTC. The encoded protein is CSADTGTGGQETQYF.

This clonotype was observed a few times. This chain joins TRBV24-1 and TRBJ2-1; D uncertain. CDR1 KGHDR and CDR2 SFDVKD come from the germline V gene. This CDR3 contains 11 residues. The ends were cut back, 9 bases at V and 5 bases at J, with 7 bases in the middle. CDR3 in amino acids: CATGLHNEQFF. DNA of the CDR3: TGTGCCACCGGATTGCACAATGAGCAGTTCTTC.

The genes are TRBV20-1 and TRBJ2-3; 14 nucleotides align to TRBD2. Germline V gene sequence: CDR1 DFQATT, CDR2 SNEGSKA (reference sequence). The J segment lost 4 bases and the V segment lost 3 bases, leaving 12 bases of the junction unmatched. This CDR3 is built from 18 residues. The CDR3 DNA reads as TGCAGTGCTAGGGCCCTGGGGACTAGCGGGAGTACCGCAGATACGCAGTATTTT. Translated: CSARALGTSGSTADTQYF.

The genes are TRBV5-1 and TRBJ2-3; 7 bases match TRBD2. V trimming: 4 bases; J trimming: 3 bases; junction bases outside the gene matches: 11. The CDR3 consists of 16 residues. Germline V gene sequence: CDR1 SGHRS, CDR2 YFSETQ. In DNA form, the CDR3 reads TGCGCCAGCAGCCCCCTCTCCACGGGGGGAACAGATACGCAGTATTTT. It is translated as CASSPLSTGGTDTQYF.

This sequence joins TRBV20-1 and TRBJ1-2; TRBD1 matches 11 bases. CDR1 is DFQATT, CDR2 SNEGSKA, per germline (reference sequence). V was clipped by 4 bases and J by 1 base; unmatched bases: 5. There are 15 residues in the CDR3. The CDR3 spells CSAKDRGLDNYGYTF. Written as DNA, the CDR3 is TGCAGTGCTAAGGACAGGGGGCTGGATAACTATGGCTACACCTTC.

This clonotype was counted between two and nine times. The chain links TRBV5-1 to TRBJ2-2; D is uncertain. V shed 2 bases and J shed 7 bases, with 6 bases lying between them. CDR1 SGHRS and CDR2 YFSETQ come from the germline V gene. This CDR3 region has 12 residues. The CDR3 spells CASSLSNGELFF. In DNA, the CDR3 is TGCGCCAGCAGCTTAAGTAACGGGGAGCTGTTTTTT.

This clonotype showed up just a few times. The rearrangement links TRBV5-5 to TRBJ2-7; D might be TRBD2 (5 bases). V lost 4 bases and J 5 bases, leaving 16 bases between the germline ends. The CDR3 loop spans 14 amino acids. Per germline, CDR1 SGHKS and CDR2 YYEKEE (reference sequence). The CDR3 reads CASSTLVRSHEQYF. The DNA of the CDR3 is TGTGCCAGCAGCACACTAGTACGGTCCCACGAGCAGTACTTC.

This chain uses TRBV20-1 with TRBJ2-1, with D hard to call. Deletions cut 4 bases from V and 3 bases from J, with 13 bases between. The germline gives CDR1 DFQATT, CDR2 SNEGSKA (reference sequence). The CDR3 is 14 residues long. This chain's CDR3 is CSATNGWDYNEQFF. CDR3 DNA sequence: TGCAGTGCTACTAACGGATGGGACTACAATGAGCAGTTCTTC.

Only a few counts were recorded for this clonotype. At one end, the junction sequence differs from germline, possibly due to a read error. The chain links TRBV4-2 to TRBJ2-1, with a weak D call TRBD1 (5 bases). The CDR3 contains 12 residues. Germline CDR1 reads LGHNA; CDR2 reads YNFKEQ. The CDR3 is CASSGSAGRRIF. The CDR3 DNA is TGTGCCAGCTCCGGTTCGGCAGGGCGCAGGATCTTC.